Sequencing of this TCR beta chain was carried out in a study of T cell changes during pregnancy in multiple sclerosis. Data came from immunoSEQ multiplex PCR; TCRdb stores just in-frame clones and leaves some out. This sample has about 120,000 clones, with approximately 93% found just once. The sample in question was peripheral blood, obtained before pregnancy. This receptor was taken from a female donor with multiple sclerosis, enrolled in a pregnancy study.

DNA for the CDR3: TGTGCCAGCAGCCGAAATGGAGACGGGGCAGATACGCAGTATTTT. Its translation: CASSRNGDGADTQYF. V is TRBV5-6 and J is TRBJ2-3, with D possibly being TRBD2 (5 bases). Trimming stripped 4 bases from V and 4 bases from J, with 16 bases between. This CDR3 region has 15 residues. The germline V gene encodes CDR1 SGHDT and CDR2 YYEEEE.